The 30 T cell receptor beta chains below were found in one sample sequenced in a study. TCRdb reanalysed the RT-PCR reads using MiXCR and keeps one entry per CDR3 protein. Here the sample spans almost 700,000 distinct CDR3 sequences, 11% to 15% being singletons. Specimen: memory CD4+ T cells from blood. The receptors were sampled from a female donor in good health, serving as a healthy control.

This clonotype came up a few times. V gene TRBV5-1 combines with J gene TRBJ2-1, with TRBD1 identical over 8 bases. CDR1 and CDR2 (germline): SGHRS, YFSETQ. V dropped 3 bases and J dropped 6; count of bases not matched to a gene: 8. This CDR3 is 15 amino acids long. In nucleotides, the CDR3 is TGCGCCAGCAGCTGGATAGGGACAGGACGCAATGAGCAGTTCTTC. The encoded protein is CASSWIGTGRNEQFF.

This clonotype has ten or more counts. For the CDR3, the DNA is TGTGCCAGCAGAGATCAGCGGGAGGACCATCATGAGCAGTTCTTC. It yields the protein CASRDQREDHHEQFF. The chain is built from TRBV9 and TRBJ2-1; 9 bases map to TRBD2. With 5 bases clipped from V and 8 bases from J, the junction kept 11 bases outside the gene matches. Germline CDR1 and CDR2: SGDLS and YYNGEE. CDR3 length: 15 amino acids.

This clonotype was seen only a few times. CDR3 nucleotide sequence: TGTGCCATCAGTGAGTCAAGAGGGGTTGATGGCTACACCTTC. This codes for CAISESRGVDGYTF. The chain is built from TRBV10-3 and TRBJ1-2; a weak D match, TRBD1 (5 bases). CDR3 size: 14 residues. Trimming shortened V by 0 bases and J by 6 bases, and 11 bases separated the two germline ends. Per germline, CDR1 ENHRY and CDR2 SYGVKD.

The chain combines TRBV20-1 with TRBJ1-3; TRBD1 might be the D (6 bases). Per the germline V gene, CDR1 is DFQATT and CDR2 is SNEGSKA (reference sequence). Trimming pared 6 bases from V and 0 bases from J, leaving 12 bases between. This CDR3 has 14 residues. The CDR3 DNA follows: TGCAGTGCCGTCAGGACAGCCTCTGGAAACACCATATATTTT. Its translation is CSAVRTASGNTIYF.

This chain uses TRBV3-1 with TRBJ1-2; 8 bases line up with TRBD1. Germline CDR1 and CDR2: LGHDT and YNNKEL (reference sequence). The CDR3 sequence is 18 residues long. J lost 3 bases, V lost 4 bases, and 16 bases had no gene match. For the CDR3, the DNA is TGTGCCAGCAGCCCTTTTTCCGGACAGGGAAGAGCGGACTATGGCTACACCTTC. It codes for CASSPFSGQGRADYGYTF.

This clonotype was seen a handful of times. J is TRBJ1-2 and V is TRBV9; D is uncertain. Germline loops: CDR1 SGDLS, CDR2 YYNGEE. V lost 0 bases and J 8 bases, leaving 20 bases between the germline ends. The CDR3 extends over 16 amino acids. CDR3 coding DNA: TGTGCCAGCAGCGTAGATCAAATGGGCCCTCTGGGGGGCTACACCTTC. It translates to CASSVDQMGPLGGYTF.

The chain uses TRBV15 and TRBJ1-5, with D tentatively TRBD1 (5 bases). Trimming removed 0 bases at V and 8 bases at J, with 5 bases between. The CDR3 runs to 12 residues. Per germline, CDR1 LNHNV and CDR2 YYDKDF (reference sequence). CDR3 sequence: CATSREGEPQHF. The CDR3 DNA sequence: TGTGCCACCAGCAGAGAAGGGGAGCCCCAGCATTTT.

The V gene is TRBV5-1, the J gene TRBJ2-1, with 14 positions matching TRBD2. CDR1 is SGHRS, CDR2 YFSETQ, per germline. The CDR3 extends over 17 amino acids. V shed 3 bases and J 6 bases; nucleotides not matched to a gene: 8. The CDR3 reads CASSSRLAGGRGNEQFF. CDR3 sequence (DNA): TGCGCCAGCAGCTCAAGACTAGCGGGAGGGAGGGGCAATGAGCAGTTCTTC.

This clonotype has at least ten counts. This chain links TRBV10-3 with TRBJ1-2; 8 bases map to TRBD1. V dropped 7 bases and J dropped 6; count of bases not matched to a gene: 10. The CDR3 contains 14 residues. CDR1 is ENHRY and CDR2 is SYGVKD in the germline V gene. The CDR3 coding sequence is TGTGCCATCACCTCCGGCAGGGGGCCGGATGGCTACACCTTC. Encoded protein: CAITSGRGPDGYTF.

V usage is TRBV18 and J usage is TRBJ2-7, with TRBD1 identical over 8 bases. J was trimmed by 6 bases and V by 2 bases; bases with no gene match: 3. Germline V lookup: CDR1 KGHSH, CDR2 LQKENI. The CDR3 extends over 13 amino acids. CDR3 protein: CASSPNRGFEQYF. CDR3 sequence (DNA): TGTGCCAGCTCACCAAACAGGGGGTTCGAGCAGTACTTC.

This rearrangement joins TRBV5-1 to TRBJ2-1; D uncertain. Germline lookup yields CDR1 SGHRS and CDR2 YFSETQ. V was shortened by 0 bases and J by 7 bases, with 8 bases between the two germline ends. This CDR3 contains 13 residues. DNA of the CDR3: TGCGCCAGCAGCTTGGCCGTTGGAAATGAGCAGTTCTTC. Translation gives CASSLAVGNEQFF.

The rearrangement links TRBV3-1 to TRBJ2-5; D is unclear. Germline CDR1 is LGHDT and CDR2 is YNNKEL (reference sequence). Trimming removed 0 bases from V and 7 bases from J, with 9 bases in between. The CDR3 contains 13 residues. The CDR3 nucleotides read TGTGCCAGCAGCCAAGAAATTGGCGCGACCCAGTACTTC. Translation: CASSQEIGATQYF.

This clonotype was seen ten or more times. V and J are TRBV20-1 and TRBJ1-4; the match to TRBD1 covers 7 bases. The ends lost 6 bases at V and 5 bases at J; junction bases unmatched: 6. Germline values: CDR1 DFQATT, CDR2 SNEGSKA (reference sequence). The CDR3 covers 13 residues. The CDR3 coding sequence is TGCAGTGCAGCCGGGACAGAGAATGAAAAACTGTTTTTT. Translated: CSAAGTENEKLFF.

This clonotype turned up a few times. This chain links TRBV28 with TRBJ1-2, with no clear D. This CDR3 has 12 amino acids. Trimming pared 2 bases from V and 5 bases from J, leaving 6 bases between. Looked up from germline, CDR1 is MDHEN and CDR2 is SYDVKM. CDR3 nucleotides: TGTGCCAGCAGTTTACATTGGTATGGCTACACCTTC. Translated, it gives CASSLHWYGYTF.

In the case of this clonotype: The junction shows a germline mismatch at one end, possibly a read error. The CDR3 reads CASSPTTTQETQYF. The CDR3, as DNA: TGTGCTAGCAGCCCGACTACGACTCAAGAGACCCAGTACTTC. The chain is built from TRBV7-7 and TRBJ2-5; possibly TRBD2 for D (5 bases). Germline V lookup: CDR1 SSHAT, CDR2 FNYEAQ (reference sequence). The CDR3 runs to 14 residues. Combining the CDR3 with reference TRBV7-7 and TRBJ2-5 gives the whole variable domain GAGVSQSPRYKVTKRGQDVTLRCDPISSHATLYWYQQALGQGPEFLTYFNYEAQPDKSGLPSDRFSAERPEGSISTLTIQRTEQRDSAMYRCASSPTTTQETQYFGPGTRLLVL.

The table lists this clonotype with many counts. V usage is TRBV4-3 and J usage is TRBJ1-1; D uncertain. Germline CDR1 LGHNA, CDR2 YSLEER. CDR3 size: 15 residues. Trimming cost V 0 bases and J 7 bases, with 15 bases left between them. The CDR3 reads CASSQEIIQSLEAFF. As DNA, the CDR3 is TGCGCCAGCAGCCAAGAAATCATACAGAGCCTTGAAGCTTTCTTT.

In this sample, this clonotype turned up many times. The V call is TRBV7-2, the J call TRBJ2-3; 12 bases align to TRBD2. CDR3 length: 14 amino acids. The germline V gene has CDR1 SGHTA and CDR2 FQGNSA. V lost 5 bases, J lost 6 bases, and 3 bases stayed unmatched. Here the CDR3 reads CASSLGTSGDTQYF. Written as DNA, the CDR3 is TGTGCCAGCAGCCTCGGGACTAGCGGGGATACGCAGTATTTT. Supplemented by reference TRBV7-2 and TRBJ2-3, the full variable domain reads GAGVSQSPSNKVTEKGKDVELRCDPISGHTALYWYRQSLGQGLEFLIYFQGNSAPDKSGLPSDRFSAERTGGSVSTLTIQRTQQEDSAVYLCASSLGTSGDTQYFGPGTRLTVL.

On this clonotype: With a much larger clone just one base away, this may be a read error. The V gene is TRBV29-1, the J gene TRBJ2-1; D unclear. The CDR3 totals 13 residues. Germline loops: CDR1 SQVTM, CDR2 ANQGSEA. CDR3 protein: CSVARHTNNEQIF. The CDR3 DNA sequence: TGCAGCGTTGCGCGGCATACCAACAATGAGCAGATCTTC.

This clonotype was detected many times. V gene TRBV20-1 combines with J gene TRBJ1-5, with a weak D call TRBD1 (5 bases). The CDR3 runs to 12 residues. Per germline, CDR1 DFQATT and CDR2 SNEGSKA (reference sequence). V was clipped by 3 bases and J by 5 bases, with 8 bases between them. CDR3 coding DNA: TGCAGTGCTAGTCCGGGGGATCAGCCCCAGCATTTT. Protein: CSASPGDQPQHF.

This clonotype turned up a few times. The V and J genes are TRBV20-1 and TRBJ2-2; D not resolved. From germline, CDR1 is DFQATT and CDR2 SNEGSKA (reference sequence). Trimming left V 2 bases short and J 2 bases short, with 3 bases between. The CDR3 has 12 residues. The CDR3 spells CSARPNTGELFF. In DNA form, the CDR3 reads TGCAGTGCTAGACCAAACACCGGGGAGCTGTTTTTT.

The chain uses TRBV20-1 and TRBJ2-1; TRBD2 agrees at 10 bases. Germline-derived CDR1 and CDR2 are DFQATT and SNEGSKA (reference sequence). V lost 3 bases and J lost 1; bases outside the gene matches: 6. This CDR3 has 16 amino acids. The DNA for the CDR3 is TGCAGTGCTAGGGATAGCGGGAGGTATTCCTACAATGAGCAGTTCTTC. Translating it yields CSARDSGRYSYNEQFF.

The chain couples TRBV28 to TRBJ2-2; a possible D gene is TRBD1 (5 bases). Looked up from germline, CDR1 is MDHEN and CDR2 is SYDVKM. Trimming took off 8 bases at V and 0 bases at J, with 13 bases between the two ends. The CDR3 spans 15 residues. CDR3 in DNA: TGTGCCAGCTCAGTTCCACAGGCGAACACCGGGGAGCTGTTTTTT. Translation gives CASSVPQANTGELFF.

This clonotype occurred a few times. The gene calls are TRBV4-2 and TRBJ2-1; D is undetermined. The ends were cut back, 0 bases at V and 10 bases at J, with 13 bases in the middle. There are 14 residues in the CDR3. CDR1 and CDR2 from the germline V gene are LGHNA and YNFKEQ. The CDR3 reads CASSQDFRTTEQFF. The CDR3 nucleotides read TGTGCCAGCAGCCAAGATTTTAGGACCACCGAGCAGTTCTTC.

This clonotype showed up just a few times. The gene calls are TRBV15 and TRBJ2-5; D is perhaps TRBD1 (6 bases). CDR3 length equals 16 residues. The V end lost 1 base, the J end lost 5 bases, and 17 bases lay between the germline ends. Per the germline V gene, CDR1 is LNHNV and CDR2 is YYDKDF (reference sequence). The CDR3 DNA reads TGTGCCACCAGCAGAGGCTGGACGAAGCAGGGGGAGACCCAGTACTTC. As protein: CATSRGWTKQGETQYF.

This chain joins TRBV12-3 or TRBV12-4 and TRBJ2-5; D possibly corresponds to TRBD1 (5 bases). The V and J ends lost 6 bases and 1 base respectively, with 9 bases between them. The CDR3 runs to 13 residues. The CDR3: CASRMTVQETQYF. CDR3 sequence (DNA): TGTGCCAGCAGAATGACAGTCCAAGAGACCCAGTACTTC.

The chain carries TRBV5-1 and TRBJ1-3, with a possible D match to TRBD1 (6 bases). Trimming took off 0 bases at V and 2 bases at J, with 6 bases between the two ends. This CDR3 is 14 amino acids long. Germline lookup yields CDR1 SGHRS and CDR2 YFSETQ. CDR3 sequence: CASSLGDTGNTIYF. CDR3 in DNA: TGCGCCAGCAGCTTGGGGGACACTGGAAACACCATATATTTT.

The gene calls are TRBV12-3 or TRBV12-4 and TRBJ2-3; perhaps TRBD2 as D (6 bases). The CDR3 loop spans 15 amino acids. V was trimmed by 4 bases and J by 2 bases, leaving 13 bases between them. The CDR3 bases are TGTGCCAGCAGTTGGGCGGGGACTTACACAGATACGCAGTATTTT. It yields the protein CASSWAGTYTDTQYF.

The chain recombines TRBV6-2 or TRBV6-3 with TRBJ2-3, with 7 bases fitting TRBD2. From germline, CDR1 is MNHEY and CDR2 SVGEGT. With V trimmed by 0 bases and J by 2 bases, 2 bases remained unmatched. CDR3 size: 15 residues. CDR3 in DNA: TGTGCCAGCAGTTACTCAAGCGGGGACACAGATACGCAGTATTTT. It codes for CASSYSSGDTDTQYF.

Only a few counts were recorded for this clonotype. The V call is TRBV29-1, the J call TRBJ1-1; 9 nucleotides align to TRBD1. Germline V gene sequence: CDR1 SQVTM, CDR2 ANQGSEA. CDR3 length: 13 amino acids. The ends lost 6 bases at V and 4 bases at J; junction bases unmatched: 6. CDR3 loop: CSVTGGASTEAFF. DNA of the CDR3: TGCAGCGTAACAGGGGGCGCGAGCACTGAAGCTTTCTTT.

Many counts were recorded for this clonotype. The chain combines TRBV10-3 with TRBJ1-2; D not resolved. The CDR3 has 15 residues. V gave up 3 bases and J gave up 11 bases, with 22 bases separating them. The germline gives CDR1 ENHRY, CDR2 SYGVKD. CDR3 sequence (DNA): TGTGCCATCAGTGACGACCCTCGAATCTCTATGCTGTACACCTTC. Its translation: CAISDDPRISMLYTF.